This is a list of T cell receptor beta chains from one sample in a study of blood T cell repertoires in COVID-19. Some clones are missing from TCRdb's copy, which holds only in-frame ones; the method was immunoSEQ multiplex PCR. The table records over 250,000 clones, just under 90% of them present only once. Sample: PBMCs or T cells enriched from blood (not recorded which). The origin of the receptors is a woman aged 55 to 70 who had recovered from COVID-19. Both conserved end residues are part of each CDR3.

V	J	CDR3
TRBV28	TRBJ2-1	CASSLYQREISNEQFF
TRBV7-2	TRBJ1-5	CASSLDYRQPQHF
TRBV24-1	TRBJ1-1	CATSESRTGNTEAFF
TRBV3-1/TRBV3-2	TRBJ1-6	CASSPTRGIPALSYNSPLHF
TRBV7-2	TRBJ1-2	CASSPYTADGYTF
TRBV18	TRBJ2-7	CASSTGLAAYEQYF
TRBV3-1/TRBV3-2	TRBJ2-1	CASSLNGGRSYNEQFF
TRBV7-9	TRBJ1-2	CASSSGQGLSGYTF
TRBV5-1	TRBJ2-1	CASSLTPRVSSYNEQFF
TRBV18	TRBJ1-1	CASSPIGHQNTEAFF
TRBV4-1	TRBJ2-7	CASSQGKLVGAARLEQYF
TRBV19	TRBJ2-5	CASSIQGEGETQYF
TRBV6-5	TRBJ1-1	CASSLYRRMNTEAFF
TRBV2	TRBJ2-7	CASSGQNSYEQYF
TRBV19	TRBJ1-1	CASSIVSRPRVEAFF
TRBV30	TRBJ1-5	CAWGLTGGSQPQHF